This T cell receptor (beta chain) came from a study of blood T cell repertoires in COVID-19. Whole-study context: The cDNA or gDNA used as material had been derived from T cells, B-cell-depleted T cells, or PBMCs.

Residents of 24 US areas, aged roughly 18 to 89 years, made up the participants. Original methodology: Estimation of nucleated cell counts relied on the amplification of reference gene primers. TCRdb keeps only in-frame clones here, not all; method: immunoSEQ multiplex PCR. V, J and clone size derive from that table, while D and trimming were established from the DNA sequence. The sample lists hundreds of thousands of clones; around 86% were seen once. Trimming removed 5 bases at V and 7 bases at J, with 17 bases between. The V gene's germline CDR1 is SNHLY and CDR2 FYNNEI. There are 15 residues in the CDR3.

The specimen was PBMCs or T cells enriched from blood (not recorded which). V is TRBV2 and J is TRBJ1-4; possible D gene TRBD1, 5 bases. The TCR sequence derives from a man aged 35 to 55 who had recovered from COVID-19. This CDR3 reads CASSFQGLVGEKLFF. CDR3 sequence (DNA): TGTGCCAGCAGTTTCCAGGGTCTCGTAGGTGAAAAACTGTTTTTT. The complete variable domain, with remaining parts taken from reference TRBV2 and TRBJ1-4, reads EPEVTQTPSHQVTQMGQEVILRCVPISNHLYFYWYRQILGQKVEFLVSFYNNEISEKSEIFDDQFSVERPDGSNFTLKIRSTKLEDSAMYFCASSFQGLVGEKLFFGSGTQLSVL.